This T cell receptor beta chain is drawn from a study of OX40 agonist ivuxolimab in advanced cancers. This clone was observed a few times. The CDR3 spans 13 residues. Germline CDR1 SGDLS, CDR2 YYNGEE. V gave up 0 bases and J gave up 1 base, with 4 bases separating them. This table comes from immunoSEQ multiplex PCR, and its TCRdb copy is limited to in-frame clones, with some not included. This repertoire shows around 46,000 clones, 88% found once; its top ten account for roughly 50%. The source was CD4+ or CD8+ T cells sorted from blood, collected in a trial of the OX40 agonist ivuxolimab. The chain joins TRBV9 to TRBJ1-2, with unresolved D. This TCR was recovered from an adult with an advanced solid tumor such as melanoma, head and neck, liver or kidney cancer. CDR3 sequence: CASSVASNYGYTF. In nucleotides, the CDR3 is TGTGCCAGCAGCGTAGCCAGTAACTATGGCTACACCTTC.